The present TCR beta chain was sequenced within a study of vaccination and CD4 T cells after COVID-19. As for the study in general: Two of the convalescents were Hispanic, and the group consisted of six males and four females.

Scientists ran DNA taken from cultured CD4+ T cells through the Oncomine TCR Beta short-read assay for sequencing. TCRdb re-called the PCR reads through MiXCR, storing one row per CDR3 protein. Of roughly 20,000 distinct CDR3 sequences in the sample, about 56% were seen once. Treatment here: approximately nine-day PBMC culture with coronavirus spike peptide pools or control peptides (ViraFEST assay). About this clonotype itself: Its specificity is unknown.

Sequencing used CD4+ T cells from blood, cultured in vitro. The receptor was derived from a human donor who had recovered from COVID-19.

Here the CDR3 reads CASSEGADYGYTF. For the CDR3, the DNA is TGCGCCAGCAGTGAAGGGGCAGACTATGGCTACACCTTC. The chain links TRBV10-1 to TRBJ1-2; possibly TRBD1 for D (5 bases). CDR1 is WNHNN and CDR2 is SYGVQD in the germline V gene (reference sequence). CDR3 size: 13 residues. Trimming removed 3 bases at V and 3 bases at J, with 8 bases between.